These 24 T cell receptor beta chains were all obtained from the same sample, sequenced in a study of shared clonotypes between healthy human individuals. Some clones are missing from TCRdb's copy, which holds only in-frame ones; the method was immunoSEQ multiplex PCR. The sample has a few million clones, 85% to 95% seen once. Source material: naive CD4+ T cells from PBMCs. Sample subset: CD45RA+ positively selected. These receptor sequences come from a man aged 18-30 years in good health. Some clones in this sample may be carry-over from other donors' samples.

The chain uses TRBV7-2 and TRBJ1-3; perhaps TRBD1 as D (5 bases). V lost 5 bases and J 0 bases, leaving 20 bases between the germline ends. Germline V CDR1 and CDR2: SGHTA, FQGNSA. CDR3 length: 18 residues. Written as DNA, the CDR3 is TGTGCCAGCAGCGAGAAGGGGTGGCGAGCGAGCTCTGGAAACACCATATATTTT. It translates to CASSEKGWRASSGNTIYF.

V gene TRBV18 combines with J gene TRBJ1-1; D is uncertain. The CDR3 is made up of 16 amino acids. Germline V gene lookup returns CDR1 KGHSH and CDR2 LQKENI. Trimming removed 2 bases at V and 0 bases at J, with 13 bases between. Here the CDR3 reads CASSPGVAGMNTEAFF. The CDR3 DNA follows: TGTGCCAGCTCACCAGGAGTCGCGGGGATGAACACTGAAGCTTTCTTT.

The count of this clone is one. This sequence joins TRBV5-1 and TRBJ1-2; 10 positions agree with TRBD1. Per germline, CDR1 SGHRS and CDR2 YFSETQ. V was pared by 2 bases and J by 9 bases, with 10 bases of the junction left unmatched. CDR3 size: 15 residues. The CDR3: CASSFGTGDGLRYTF. In DNA, the CDR3 is TGCGCCAGCAGCTTCGGGACAGGGGATGGATTGCGCTACACCTTC.

This clone was seen a single time. The V call is TRBV28, the J call TRBJ2-1; 10 bases are shared with TRBD1. The CDR3 runs 16 residues. Trimming took 2 bases from V and 4 from J; bases not matched to a gene: 5. CDR1 and CDR2 (germline): MDHEN, SYDVKM. The CDR3 here is CASSLSGTGVYNEQFF. CDR3 in DNA: TGTGCCAGCAGTTTAAGCGGGACAGGGGTATACAATGAGCAGTTCTTC.

The chain has TRBV19 and TRBJ2-3; 10 nucleotides line up with TRBD2. The CDR3 extends over 17 amino acids. V dropped 5 bases and J dropped 3; count of bases not matched to a gene: 11. Germline V CDR1 and CDR2: LNHDA, SQIVND (reference sequence). For the CDR3, the DNA is TGTGCCAGTAGTCGACCCCAGGGACTAGCGTCGACAGATACGCAGTATTTT. Its translation is CASSRPQGLASTDTQYF.

The chain links TRBV5-1 to TRBJ1-3; D is perhaps TRBD1 (6 bases). Germline lookup yields CDR1 SGHRS and CDR2 YFSETQ. CDR3 length: 16 residues. The V gene lost 4 bases and the J gene lost 6 bases, with 20 bases spanning the gap. The CDR3 sequence is CASSDARGEGVNTIYF. As DNA, the CDR3 is TGCGCCAGCAGCGATGCCAGGGGCGAGGGCGTAAACACCATATATTTT.

The chain uses TRBV7-6 and TRBJ2-3, with TRBD1 as a possible D gene (5 bases). V was shortened by 5 bases and J by 0 bases, with 15 bases between the two germline ends. The CDR3 contains 16 residues. Germline CDR1 reads SGHVS; CDR2 reads FNYEAQ. The CDR3 region is CASSKGVGTSTDTQYF. The CDR3 coding sequence is TGTGCCAGCAGCAAAGGGGTGGGAACTAGCACAGATACGCAGTATTTT.

CDR3 in amino acids: CASSPSGALGTEAFF. The CDR3 coding sequence is TGTGCCAGCAGCCCATCCGGGGCCCTGGGCACTGAAGCTTTCTTT. This rearrangement joins TRBV7-9 to TRBJ1-1; maybe TRBD1 (5 bases). V lost 5 bases and J 4 bases, leaving 17 bases between the germline ends. The CDR3 sequence is 15 residues long. Per the germline V gene, CDR1 is SEHNR and CDR2 is FQNEAQ (reference sequence).

The chain recombines TRBV6-1 with TRBJ1-2; possibly TRBD1 for D (5 bases). V lost 7 bases and J lost 4, with 19 bases in between. This CDR3 comprises 15 residues. The V gene's germline CDR1 is MNHNS and CDR2 SASEGT. The CDR3 DNA reads TGTGCCAGCACTGATGTCGGGGTAAGGGGCTATGGCTACACCTTC. Amino acid sequence: CASTDVGVRGYGYTF.

The chain is built from TRBV29-1 and TRBJ2-3; 12 positions agree with TRBD2. The length of the CDR3 is 15 residues. Losses at the gene ends were 4 bases for V and 0 bases for J; bases not matched to a gene: 2. Germline CDR1 and CDR2: SQVTM and ANQGSEA. The CDR3 loop reads CSVGGTSGSTDTQYF. The CDR3 DNA sequence: TGCAGCGTTGGCGGGACTAGCGGGAGCACAGATACGCAGTATTTT.

The chain combines TRBV30 with TRBJ1-1, with unresolved D. Germline CDR1 is GTSNPN and CDR2 is SVGIG (reference sequence). The CDR3 loop spans 11 amino acids. Trimming stripped 7 bases from V and 1 base from J, with 7 bases between. CDR3 amino acids: CAFAPNTEAFF. DNA of the CDR3: TGTGCCTTTGCCCCGAACACTGAAGCTTTCTTT. Full variable domain (remainder filled in from reference TRBV30 and TRBJ1-1): SQTIHQWPATLVQPVGSPLSLECTVEGTSNPNLYWYRQAAGRGLQLLFYSVGIGQISSEVPQNLSASRPQDRQFILSSKKLLLSDSGFYLCAFAPNTEAFFGQGTRLTVV.

The chain uses TRBV29-1 and TRBJ2-3, with a possible D match to TRBD1 (5 bases). Germline V gene lookup returns CDR1 SQVTM and CDR2 ANQGSEA. This CDR3 has 12 amino acids. Trimming removed 7 bases from V and 2 bases from J, with 10 bases in between. The CDR3 sequence: CSGDSSTDTQYF. As DNA, the CDR3 is TGCAGCGGAGACAGTTCCACAGATACGCAGTATTTT.

The gene calls are TRBV28 and TRBJ1-4; TRBD1 matches 9 bases. CDR3 length: 16 residues. Trimming removed 4 bases from V and 5 bases from J; junction bases left unmatched: 8. Germline assignment: CDR1 MDHEN and CDR2 SYDVKM. DNA of the CDR3: TGTGCCAGCAGTTCGACCGGGACAGGGCTGAATGAAAAACTGTTTTTT. It translates to CASSSTGTGLNEKLFF.

The V gene is TRBV5-6, the J gene TRBJ2-7; 12 nucleotides align to TRBD1. The V gene's germline CDR1 is SGHDT and CDR2 YYEEEE. With V trimmed by 5 bases and J by 6 bases, 12 bases remained unmatched. The CDR3 loop spans 16 amino acids. The CDR3 region has the DNA TGTGCCAGCAGGTGGGGCGGGACAGGGGGCCTTGGCGAGCAGTACTTC. Its protein is CASRWGGTGGLGEQYF.

This clone has only one observation. The rearrangement links TRBV19 to TRBJ2-1; tentatively, D is TRBD2 (5 bases). Germline CDR1 LNHDA, CDR2 SQIVND (reference sequence). Trimming took 7 bases from V and 11 from J, leaving 21 bases between them. CDR3 length equals 14 residues. The CDR3 region is CASKRAPLEMKQFF. CDR3 coding DNA: TGTGCCAGTAAGAGGGCCCCTCTCGAGATGAAGCAGTTCTTC.

Concerning this clone itself: A read error may account for a junction end that differs from germline. The chain links TRBV7-2 to TRBJ1-2; 8 bases agree with TRBD1. The CDR3 runs to 18 residues. Germline-derived CDR1 and CDR2 are SGHTA and FQGNSA. Written as DNA, the CDR3 is TGTGCCAGCAGCATAGCAGGGGGCGCGCGAGACTACGTCTATGGCTACACCTTC. Translated, it gives CASSIAGGARDYVYGYTF.

The CDR3 here is CASSPTTYEQFF. In DNA, the CDR3 is TGTGCCAGCAGTCCCACTACGTATGAGCAGTTCTTC. The V gene is TRBV6-6, the J gene TRBJ2-1; D unclear. Germline V gene sequence: CDR1 MNHNY, CDR2 SVGAGI (reference sequence). V lost 5 bases and J 8 bases, leaving 10 bases between the germline ends. This CDR3 contains 12 residues.

This clone has just one count. The rearrangement uses TRBV4-1 and TRBJ1-6; the D gene is possibly TRBD1 (5 bases). Per the germline V gene, CDR1 is MGHRA and CDR2 is YSYEKL. This CDR3 spans 14 amino acids. Trimming took off 3 bases at V and 6 bases at J, with 9 bases between the two ends. In DNA, the CDR3 is TGCGCCAGCAGCCACCAGGGTCGTAATTCACCCCTCCACTTT. Its protein is CASSHQGRNSPLHF.

CDR3 sequence: CASSPGQGTEAFF. The CDR3 DNA reads as TGTGCCAGCAGCCCGGGACAGGGTACTGAAGCTTTCTTT. The chain employs TRBV7-2 and TRBJ1-1; 9 positions agree with TRBD1. CDR1 and CDR2 (germline): SGHTA, FQGNSA. V was pared by 5 bases and J by 5 bases, with 3 bases of the junction left unmatched. The CDR3 has 13 residues.

The chain is built from TRBV6-1 and TRBJ1-4; no definite D call. This CDR3 comprises 13 residues. The germline V gene encodes CDR1 MNHNS and CDR2 SASEGT. Trimming shortened V by 5 bases and J by 8 bases, and 12 bases separated the two germline ends. CDR3 in amino acids: CASSRRDREKLFF. In nucleotides, the CDR3 is TGTGCCAGCAGTAGGAGGGATAGGGAAAAACTGTTTTTT.

The chain has TRBV11-2 and TRBJ2-5; 11 bases are a match to TRBD2. The CDR3 contains 16 residues. Germline CDR1 reads SGHAT; CDR2 reads FQNNGV. Losses at the gene ends were 4 bases for V and 2 bases for J; bases not matched to a gene: 6. CDR3: CASSYGTSGSQETQYF. In DNA form, the CDR3 reads TGTGCCAGCAGCTACGGGACTAGCGGATCTCAAGAGACCCAGTACTTC.

The chain joins TRBV6-1 to TRBJ2-1, with D unclear. CDR1 is MNHNS, CDR2 SASEGT, per germline. V lost 6 bases to trimming and J lost 2 bases, with 8 bases between them. The CDR3 totals 13 residues. This chain's CDR3 is CASSWGTYNEQFF. The CDR3 DNA follows: TGTGCCAGCAGCTGGGGAACCTACAATGAGCAGTTCTTC.

The chain joins TRBV2 to TRBJ2-7, with 11 bases fitting TRBD2. The CDR3 consists of 16 residues. With 8 bases clipped from V and 2 bases from J, the junction kept 11 bases outside the gene matches. CDR1 and CDR2 from the germline V gene are SNHLY and FYNNEI. The CDR3 spells CASLMAGTSGTYEQYF. In nucleotides, the CDR3 is TGTGCCAGCCTCATGGCCGGGACTAGCGGTACCTACGAGCAGTACTTC.

The chain recombines TRBV9 with TRBJ2-1; the match to TRBD2 covers 10 bases. The V and J ends lost 3 bases and 2 bases, in that order; junction bases with no gene match: 5. Germline CDR1 reads SGDLS; CDR2 reads YYNGEE. This CDR3 has 16 residues. In DNA form, the CDR3 reads TGTGCCAGCAGCGCACTCAGCGGGAGGGCCTACAATGAGCAGTTCTTC. Amino acids: CASSALSGRAYNEQFF.